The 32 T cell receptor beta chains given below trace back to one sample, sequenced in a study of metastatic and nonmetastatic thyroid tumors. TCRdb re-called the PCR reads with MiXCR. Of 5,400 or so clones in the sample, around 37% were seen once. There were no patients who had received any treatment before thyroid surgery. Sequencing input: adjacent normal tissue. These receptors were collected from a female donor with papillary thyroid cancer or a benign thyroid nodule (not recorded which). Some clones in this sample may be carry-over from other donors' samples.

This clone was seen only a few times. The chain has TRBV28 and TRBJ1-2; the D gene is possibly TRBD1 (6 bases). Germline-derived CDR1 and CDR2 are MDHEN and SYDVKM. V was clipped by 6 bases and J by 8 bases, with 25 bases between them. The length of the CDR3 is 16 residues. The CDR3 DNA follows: TGTGCCAGCAGCGGTGGGGGGGGCAGGACCTTCTTCGGCTACACCTTC. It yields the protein CASSGGGGRTFFGYTF.

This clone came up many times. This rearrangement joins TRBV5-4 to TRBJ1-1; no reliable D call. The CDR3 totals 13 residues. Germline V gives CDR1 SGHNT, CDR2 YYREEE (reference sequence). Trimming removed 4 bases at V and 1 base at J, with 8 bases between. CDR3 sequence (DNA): TGTGCCAGCAGCAAGACTAGGAACACTGAAGCTTTCTTT. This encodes CASSKTRNTEAFF.

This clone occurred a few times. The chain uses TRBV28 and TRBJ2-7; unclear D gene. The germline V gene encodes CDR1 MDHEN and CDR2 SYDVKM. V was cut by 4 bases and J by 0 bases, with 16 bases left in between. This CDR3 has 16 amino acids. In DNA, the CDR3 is TGTGCCAGCAGTTCAGAGGCGGACCCACACTCCTACGAGCAGTACTTC. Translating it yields CASSSEADPHSYEQYF.

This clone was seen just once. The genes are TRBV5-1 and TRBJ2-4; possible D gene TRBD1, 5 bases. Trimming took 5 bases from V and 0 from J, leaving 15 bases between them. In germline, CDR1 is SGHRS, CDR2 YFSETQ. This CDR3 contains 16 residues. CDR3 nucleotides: TGCGCCAGCAGTCATGGGGTGGGGCTAGCCAAAAACATTCAGTACTTC. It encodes CASSHGVGLAKNIQYF. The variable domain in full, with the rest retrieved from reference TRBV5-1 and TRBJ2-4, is KAGVTQTPRYLIKTRGQQVTLSCSPISGHRSVSWYQQTPGQGLQFLFEYFSETQRNKGNFPGRFSGRQFSNSRSEMNVSTLELGDSALYLCASSHGVGLAKNIQYFGAGTRLSVL.

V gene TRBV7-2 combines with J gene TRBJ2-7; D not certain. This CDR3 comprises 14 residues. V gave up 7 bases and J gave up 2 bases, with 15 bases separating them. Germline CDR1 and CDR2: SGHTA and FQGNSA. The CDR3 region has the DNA TGTGCCAGCACCCCGAGCTGTTCCCCCTACGAGCAGTACTTC. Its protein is CASTPSCSPYEQYF.

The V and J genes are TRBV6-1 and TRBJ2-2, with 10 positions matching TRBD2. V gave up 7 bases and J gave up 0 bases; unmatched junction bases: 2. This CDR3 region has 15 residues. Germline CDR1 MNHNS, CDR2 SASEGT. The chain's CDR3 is CASTGLAANTGELFF. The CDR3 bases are TGTGCCAGCACCGGACTAGCGGCGAACACCGGGGAGCTGTTTTTT.

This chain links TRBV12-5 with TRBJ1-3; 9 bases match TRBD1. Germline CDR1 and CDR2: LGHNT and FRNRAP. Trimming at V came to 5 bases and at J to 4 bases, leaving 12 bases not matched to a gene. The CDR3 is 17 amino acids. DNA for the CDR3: TGTGCTAGTGGTGAGACCCGAGGACAGGGGACGGGAAACACCATATATTTT. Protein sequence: CASGETRGQGTGNTIYF.

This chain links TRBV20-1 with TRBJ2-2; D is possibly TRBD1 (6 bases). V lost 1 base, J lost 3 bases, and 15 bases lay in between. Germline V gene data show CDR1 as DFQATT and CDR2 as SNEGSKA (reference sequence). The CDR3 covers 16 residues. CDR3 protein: CSARGRGQRDTGELFF. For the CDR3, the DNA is TGCAGTGCTAGAGGTAGAGGACAGAGGGACACCGGGGAGCTGTTTTTT.

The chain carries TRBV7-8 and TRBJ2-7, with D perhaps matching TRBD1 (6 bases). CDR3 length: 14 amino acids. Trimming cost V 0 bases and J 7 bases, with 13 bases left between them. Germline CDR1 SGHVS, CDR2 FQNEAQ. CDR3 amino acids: CASSLAIQGREQYF. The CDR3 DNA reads TGTGCCAGCAGCTTAGCGATACAGGGTCGGGAGCAGTACTTC.

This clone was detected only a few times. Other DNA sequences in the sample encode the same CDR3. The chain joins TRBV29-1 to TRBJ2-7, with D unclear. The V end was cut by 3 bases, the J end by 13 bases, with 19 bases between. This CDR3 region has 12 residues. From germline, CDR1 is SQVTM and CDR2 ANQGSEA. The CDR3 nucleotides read TGCAGCGTTGAGTTTGACACGAGAGGTCAATACTTC. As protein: CSVEFDTRGQYF.

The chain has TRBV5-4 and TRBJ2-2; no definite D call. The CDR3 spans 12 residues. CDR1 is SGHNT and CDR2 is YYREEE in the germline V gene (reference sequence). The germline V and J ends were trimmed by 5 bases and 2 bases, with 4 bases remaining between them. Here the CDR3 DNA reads TGTGCCAGCAGGGTTAACACCGGGGAGCTGTTTTTT. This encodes CASRVNTGELFF.

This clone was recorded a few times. In DNA, the CDR3 is TGTGCCAGCAGCCCGAACACCGGCCGGGGAAACACCATATATTTT. It translates to CASSPNTGRGNTIYF. V is TRBV7-2 and J is TRBJ1-3; D gene ambiguous. Germline assignment: CDR1 SGHTA and CDR2 FQGNSA. The CDR3 runs 15 residues. V gave up 5 bases and J gave up 4 bases, with 15 bases separating them.

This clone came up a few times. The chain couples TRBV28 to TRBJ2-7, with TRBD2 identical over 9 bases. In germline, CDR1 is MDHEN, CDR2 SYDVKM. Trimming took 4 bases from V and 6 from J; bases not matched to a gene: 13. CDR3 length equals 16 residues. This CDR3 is CASSWPPNSGGVEQYF. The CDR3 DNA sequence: TGTGCCAGCAGTTGGCCCCCAAATAGCGGGGGTGTCGAGCAGTACTTC.

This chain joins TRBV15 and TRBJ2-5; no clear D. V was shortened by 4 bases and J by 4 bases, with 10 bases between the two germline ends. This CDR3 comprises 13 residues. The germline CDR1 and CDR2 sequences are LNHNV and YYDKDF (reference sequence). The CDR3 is CATSIYAGETQYF. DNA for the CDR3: TGTGCCACCAGCATTTATGCTGGAGAGACCCAGTACTTC.

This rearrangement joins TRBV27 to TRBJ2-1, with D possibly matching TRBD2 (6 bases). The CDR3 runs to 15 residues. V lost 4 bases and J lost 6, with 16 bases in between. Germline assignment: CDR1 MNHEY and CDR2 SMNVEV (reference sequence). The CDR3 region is CASSSRLVKSNEQFF. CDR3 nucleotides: TGTGCCAGCAGTTCAAGACTAGTGAAGAGCAATGAGCAGTTCTTC.

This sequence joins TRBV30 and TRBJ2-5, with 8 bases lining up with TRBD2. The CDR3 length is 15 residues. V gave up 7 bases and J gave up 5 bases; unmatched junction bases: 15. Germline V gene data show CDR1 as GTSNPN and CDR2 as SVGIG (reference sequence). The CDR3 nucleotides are TGTGCCTTGTGCGTCAGCGGGAGAGTATTGGAGACCCAGTACTTC. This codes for CALCVSGRVLETQYF.

CDR3 in DNA: TGCGCCAGCAGCCAAGATACAGGACAGGGGGAAAAACTGTTTTTT. Amino acids: CASSQDTGQGEKLFF. The V gene is TRBV4-1, the J gene TRBJ1-4; 9 bases are a match to TRBD1. This CDR3 has 15 amino acids. Trimming at V came to 0 bases and at J to 8 bases, leaving 4 bases not matched to a gene. The germline gives CDR1 MGHRA, CDR2 YSYEKL.

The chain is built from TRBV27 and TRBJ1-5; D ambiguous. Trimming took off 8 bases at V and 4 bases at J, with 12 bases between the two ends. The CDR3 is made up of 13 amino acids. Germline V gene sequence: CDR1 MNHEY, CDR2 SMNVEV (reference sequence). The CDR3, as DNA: TGTGCCAGCGCTCATGTGTTAAATCAGCCCCAGCATTTT. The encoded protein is CASAHVLNQPQHF.

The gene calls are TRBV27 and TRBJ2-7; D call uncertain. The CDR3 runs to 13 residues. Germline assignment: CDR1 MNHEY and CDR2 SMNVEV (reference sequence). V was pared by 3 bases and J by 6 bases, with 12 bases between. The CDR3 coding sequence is TGTGCCAGCAGTTTCGCACAGTACGTCGAGCAGTACTTC. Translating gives CASSFAQYVEQYF.

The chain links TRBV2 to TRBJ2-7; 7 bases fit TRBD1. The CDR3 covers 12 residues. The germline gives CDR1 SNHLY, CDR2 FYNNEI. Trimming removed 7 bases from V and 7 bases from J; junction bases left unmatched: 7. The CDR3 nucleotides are TGTGCCAGCACTACAGGGGTGGGTGAGCAGTACTTC. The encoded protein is CASTTGVGEQYF.

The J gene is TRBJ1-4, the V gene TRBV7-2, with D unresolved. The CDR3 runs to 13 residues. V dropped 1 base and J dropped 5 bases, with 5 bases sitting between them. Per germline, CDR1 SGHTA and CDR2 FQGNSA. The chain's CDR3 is CASSLELNEKLFF. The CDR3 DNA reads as TGTGCCAGCAGCTTAGAGCTGAATGAAAAACTGTTTTTT. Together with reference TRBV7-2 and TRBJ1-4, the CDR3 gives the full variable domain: GAGVSQSPSNKVTEKGKDVELRCDPISGHTALYWYRQSLGQGLEFLIYFQGNSAPDKSGLPSDRFSAERTGGSVSTLTIQRTQQEDSAVYLCASSLELNEKLFFGSGTQLSVL.

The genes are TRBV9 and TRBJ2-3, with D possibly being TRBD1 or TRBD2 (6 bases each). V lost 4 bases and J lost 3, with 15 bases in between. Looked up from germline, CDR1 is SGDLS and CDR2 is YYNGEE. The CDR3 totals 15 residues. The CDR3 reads CASSSRQGRTDTQYF. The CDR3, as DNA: TGTGCCAGCAGCTCCAGGCAGGGGAGGACAGATACGCAGTATTTT.

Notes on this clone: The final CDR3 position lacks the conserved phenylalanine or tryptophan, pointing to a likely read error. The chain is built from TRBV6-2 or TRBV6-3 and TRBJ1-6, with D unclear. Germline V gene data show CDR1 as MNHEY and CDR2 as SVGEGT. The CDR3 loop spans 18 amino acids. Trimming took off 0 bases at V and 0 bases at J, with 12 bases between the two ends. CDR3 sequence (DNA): TGTGCCAGCAGTTACTCGAGTCCCAGGAGCTCCTATAATTCACCCCTCCACTCT. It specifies CASSYSSPRSSYNSPLHS.

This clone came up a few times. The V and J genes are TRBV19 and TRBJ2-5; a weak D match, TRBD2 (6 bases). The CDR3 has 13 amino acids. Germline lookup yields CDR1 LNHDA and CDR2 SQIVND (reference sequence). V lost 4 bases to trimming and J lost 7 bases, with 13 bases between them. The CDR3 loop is CASSTGTSGTQYF. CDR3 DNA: TGTGCCAGTAGTACCGGGACTTCGGGGACCCAGTACTTC.

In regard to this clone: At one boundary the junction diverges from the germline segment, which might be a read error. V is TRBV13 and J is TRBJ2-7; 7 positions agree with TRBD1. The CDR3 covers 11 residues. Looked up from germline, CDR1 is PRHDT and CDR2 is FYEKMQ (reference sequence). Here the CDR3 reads CASSLGQGFTF. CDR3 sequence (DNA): TGTGCCAGCAGCTTAGGACAGGGGTTTACCTTC.

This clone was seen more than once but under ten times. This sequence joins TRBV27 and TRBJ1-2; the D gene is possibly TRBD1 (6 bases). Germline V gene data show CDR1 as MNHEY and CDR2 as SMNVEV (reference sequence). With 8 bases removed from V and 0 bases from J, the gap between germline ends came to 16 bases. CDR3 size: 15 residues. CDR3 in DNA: TGTGCCAGCCGACCAAGACAGGCAACTAACTATGGCTACACCTTC. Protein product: CASRPRQATNYGYTF.

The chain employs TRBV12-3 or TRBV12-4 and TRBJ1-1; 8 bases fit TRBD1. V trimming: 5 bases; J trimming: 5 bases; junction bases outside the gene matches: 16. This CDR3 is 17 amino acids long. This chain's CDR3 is CASSPTGDAVGWTEAFF. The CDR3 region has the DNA TGTGCCAGCAGTCCGACAGGGGACGCGGTCGGCTGGACTGAAGCTTTCTTT.

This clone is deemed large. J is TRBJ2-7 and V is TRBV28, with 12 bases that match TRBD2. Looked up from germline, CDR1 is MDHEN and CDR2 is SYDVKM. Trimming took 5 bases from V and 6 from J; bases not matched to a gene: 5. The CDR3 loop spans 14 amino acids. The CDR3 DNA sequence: TGTGCCAGCAGTCTGACTAGCGGGAGACTCGAGCAGTACTTC. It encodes CASSLTSGRLEQYF.

CDR3 nucleotides: TGTGCCAGCAGCCCTGGCGGTGGGAAGGGCAATGAGCAGTTCTTC. Its protein is CASSPGGGKGNEQFF. The rearrangement uses TRBV9 and TRBJ2-1; D gene unclear. CDR1 is SGDLS and CDR2 is YYNGEE in the germline V gene. The ends were cut back, 4 bases at V and 6 bases at J, with 17 bases in the middle. This CDR3 spans 15 amino acids.

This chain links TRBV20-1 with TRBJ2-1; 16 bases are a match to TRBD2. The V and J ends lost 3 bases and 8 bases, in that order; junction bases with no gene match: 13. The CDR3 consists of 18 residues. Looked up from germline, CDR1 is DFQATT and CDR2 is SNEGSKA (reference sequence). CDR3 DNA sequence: TGCAGTGCTAGTGACGTGGGGACTAGCGGGAGGGCCATAGATGAGCAGTTCTTC. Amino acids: CSASDVGTSGRAIDEQFF.

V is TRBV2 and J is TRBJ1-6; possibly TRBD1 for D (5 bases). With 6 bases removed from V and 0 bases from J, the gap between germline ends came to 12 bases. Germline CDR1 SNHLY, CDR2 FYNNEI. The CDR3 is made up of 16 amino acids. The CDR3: CASRADKSSYNSPLHF. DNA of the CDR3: TGTGCCAGCAGGGCGGACAAGAGCTCCTATAATTCACCCCTCCACTTT.

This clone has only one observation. CDR3 nucleotide sequence: TGTGCCAGCAGCTTAAGACAGGGCCCGAACACTGAAGCTTTCTTT. Translating it yields CASSLRQGPNTEAFF. The chain is built from TRBV7-3 and TRBJ1-1, with 7 bases fitting TRBD1. Germline lookup yields CDR1 SGHTA and CDR2 FQGTGA. The CDR3 is made up of 15 amino acids. V dropped 1 base and J dropped 1; count of bases not matched to a gene: 3.